Included here is one T cell receptor (beta chain) sequence, with context. CDR3 length equals 13 residues. Trimming stripped 6 bases from V and 0 bases from J, with 8 bases between. The germline V gene has CDR1 LNHDA and CDR2 SQIVND (reference sequence). This specimen belongs to a study of cytomegalovirus exposure and HLA in healthy donors. Amplification used 60 Vbeta primers and 13 Jbeta primers. This table comes from immunoSEQ multiplex PCR, and its TCRdb copy is limited to in-frame clones, with some not included. The repertoire holds more than 150,000 clones, with around three quarters as singletons.

The sample taken for sequencing was PBMCs. This chain joins TRBV19 and TRBJ1-2; no definite D call. The receptor's source is a boy aged 5 to 17 in good health and CMV-seronegative. The DNA of the CDR3 is TGTGCCAGTAGCAACGGGGCTAACTATGGCTACACCTTC. It specifies CASSNGANYGYTF.